This T cell receptor beta chain derives from a study of OX40 agonist ivuxolimab in advanced cancers. Study-level background: The study enrolled dose-escalation patients with hepatocellular carcinoma, melanoma, renal cell or head and neck cancer. Averaging 60 years in age, with a range of about 23 to 85, the cohort was around 85% male.

CDR1 and CDR2 from the germline V gene are LNHDA and SQIVND (reference sequence). There are 16 residues in the CDR3. The J segment lost 5 bases and the V segment lost 7 bases, leaving 15 bases of the junction unmatched. Overall study results and limits: Patients with a partial response at 0.1-3.0 mg/kg had among the lowest clonal expansion. Low normalized T-cell clonal expansion was also seen in some nonresponders.

On this clone: Its specificity is not known.

Measured with immunoSEQ multiplex PCR; TCRdb has only the in-frame clones, and not every one. This table has about 79,000 clones, just over 85% appearing once. Sequencing used CD4+ or CD8+ T cells sorted from blood, obtained in a trial of the OX40 agonist ivuxolimab. The V gene is TRBV19, the J gene TRBJ2-3; 7 positions match TRBD2. The receptor was derived from an adult with an advanced solid tumor such as melanoma, head and neck, liver or kidney cancer. The CDR3 spells CASTPSWEGPGDTQYF. DNA of the CDR3: TGTGCCAGTACCCCGTCGTGGGAGGGCCCCGGAGATACGCAGTATTTT.